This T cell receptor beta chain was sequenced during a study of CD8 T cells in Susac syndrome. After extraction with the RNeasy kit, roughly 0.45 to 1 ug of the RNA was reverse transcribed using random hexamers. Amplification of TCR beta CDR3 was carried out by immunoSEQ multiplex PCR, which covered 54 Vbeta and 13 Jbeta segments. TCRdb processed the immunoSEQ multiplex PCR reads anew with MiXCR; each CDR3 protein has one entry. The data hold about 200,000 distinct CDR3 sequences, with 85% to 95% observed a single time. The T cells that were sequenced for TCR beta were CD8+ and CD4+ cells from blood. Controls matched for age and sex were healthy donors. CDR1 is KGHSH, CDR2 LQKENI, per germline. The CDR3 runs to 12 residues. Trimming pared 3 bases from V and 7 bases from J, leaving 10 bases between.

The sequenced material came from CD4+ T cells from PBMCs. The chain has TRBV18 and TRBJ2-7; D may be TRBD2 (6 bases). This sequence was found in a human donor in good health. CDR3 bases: TGTGCCAGCTCACCCCTAGCGAGAGAGCAGTACTTC. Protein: CASSPLAREQYF.